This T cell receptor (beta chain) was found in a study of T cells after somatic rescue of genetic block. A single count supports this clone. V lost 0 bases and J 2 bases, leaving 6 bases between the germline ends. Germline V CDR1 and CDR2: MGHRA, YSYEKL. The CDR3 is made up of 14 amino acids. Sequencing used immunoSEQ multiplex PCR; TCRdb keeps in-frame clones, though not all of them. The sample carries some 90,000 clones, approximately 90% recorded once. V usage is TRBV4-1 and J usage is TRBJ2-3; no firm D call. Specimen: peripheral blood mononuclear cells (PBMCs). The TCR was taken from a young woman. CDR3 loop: CASSQDGYTDTQYF. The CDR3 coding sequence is TGCGCCAGCAGCCAAGACGGATACACAGATACGCAGTATTTT.